The T cell receptor beta chain described here comes from a study of blood T cells in healthy people across ages. Study results and caveats: Underestimates were what the diversity estimates from one million T cells were considered to be. Leaving the PBMCs unsorted stopped any conclusive comparison of naive versus antigen-experienced cells.

Every participating donor contributed approximately 9.5 milliliters of peripheral blood through a draw. The second PCR ran about 6 to 12 cycles with a sample-barcoded 5' primer and J-beta primers. One entry per CDR3 protein, called by TCRdb with MiXCR from the 5' RACE reads. In the table there are 540,000 or so distinct CDR3 sequences, approximately 30% of which are singletons. The CDR3 totals 12 residues. V lost 6 bases and J 3 bases, leaving 7 bases between the germline ends. Per the germline V gene, CDR1 is SGHTA and CDR2 is FQGNSA. A note on this clonotype: Its specificity is not known.

The specimen was blood. The chain couples TRBV7-2 to TRBJ2-3; D unclear. The TCR comes from a woman in her 70s in good health. CDR3 region: CASRVETDTQYF. The CDR3 region has the DNA TGTGCCAGCAGGGTAGAAACAGATACGCAGTATTTT. Supplemented by reference TRBV7-2 and TRBJ2-3, the full variable domain reads GAGVSQSPSNKVTEKGKDVELRCDPISGHTALYWYRQSLGQGLEFLIYFQGNSAPDKSGLPSDRFSAERTGGSVSTLTIQRTQQEDSAVYLCASRVETDTQYFGPGTRLTVL.